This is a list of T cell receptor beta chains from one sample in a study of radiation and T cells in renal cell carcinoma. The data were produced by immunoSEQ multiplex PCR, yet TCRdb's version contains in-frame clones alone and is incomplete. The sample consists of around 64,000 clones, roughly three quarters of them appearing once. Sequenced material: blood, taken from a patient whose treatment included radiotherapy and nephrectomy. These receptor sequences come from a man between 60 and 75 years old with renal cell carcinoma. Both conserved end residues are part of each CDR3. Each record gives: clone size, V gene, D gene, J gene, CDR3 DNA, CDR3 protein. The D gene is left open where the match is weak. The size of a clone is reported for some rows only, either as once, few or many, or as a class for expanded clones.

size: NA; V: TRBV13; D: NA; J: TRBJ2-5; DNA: TGTGCCAGCAGCTTAGGACAGGGAGGGACCCAGTACTTC; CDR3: CASSLGQGGTQYF
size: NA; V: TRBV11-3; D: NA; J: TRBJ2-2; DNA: TGTGCCAGCAGAAGGGACAGGGGCGTACTAGCGGGAGACACCGGGGAGCTGTTTTTT; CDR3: CASRRDRGVLAGDTGELFF
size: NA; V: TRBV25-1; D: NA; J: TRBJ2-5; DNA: TGTGCCAGCAGTGCTTACGAAGGGAGGACCCAAGAGACCCAGTACTTC; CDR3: CASSAYEGRTQETQYF
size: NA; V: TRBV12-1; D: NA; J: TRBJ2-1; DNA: TGTGCCAGCAGCACAACACGCAATGAGCAGTTCTTC; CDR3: CASSTTRNEQFF
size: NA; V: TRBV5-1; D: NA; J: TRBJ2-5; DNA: TGCGCCAGCAGCCCGGGACTGTCACAAGAGACCCAGTACTTC; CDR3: CASSPGLSQETQYF
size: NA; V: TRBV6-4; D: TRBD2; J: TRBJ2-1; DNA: TGTGCCAGCAGTGACACTAAGCGGGAGCGTTACAATGAGCAGTTCTTC; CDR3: CASSDTKRERYNEQFF
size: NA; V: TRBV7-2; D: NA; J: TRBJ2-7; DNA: TGTGCCAGCAGCGGTCAATGGTACGAGCAGTACTTC; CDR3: CASSGQWYEQYF
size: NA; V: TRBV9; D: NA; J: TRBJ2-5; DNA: TGTGCCAGCAGCGTCGGGATGTACCAAGAGACCCAGTACTTC; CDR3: CASSVGMYQETQYF
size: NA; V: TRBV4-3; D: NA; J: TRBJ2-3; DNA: TGCGCCAGCAGCCAGGGGGAAGGGGCTAATCATGGAGATACGCAGTATTTT; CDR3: CASSQGEGANHGDTQYF
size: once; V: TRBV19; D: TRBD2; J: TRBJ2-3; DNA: TGTGCCAGTAGTCCACGACTAGCGGGGGGGTTCACAGATACGCAGTATTTT; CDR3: CASSPRLAGGFTDTQYF
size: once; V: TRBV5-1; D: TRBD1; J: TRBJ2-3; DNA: TGCGCCAGCAGCTTGGAAGGACAGGCGACCACAGATACGCAGTATTTT; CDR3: CASSLEGQATTDTQYF
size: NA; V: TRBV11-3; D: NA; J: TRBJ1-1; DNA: TGTGCCAGCAGTCATTACAGGGATTCAAAGATAACTGAAGCTTTCTTT; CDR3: CASSHYRDSKITEAFF
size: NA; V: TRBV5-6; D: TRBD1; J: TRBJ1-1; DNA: TGTGCCAGCAGCTTTGGGGACAGGGCTCCTCCCGGAGCTTTCTTT; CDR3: CASSFGDRAPPGAFF
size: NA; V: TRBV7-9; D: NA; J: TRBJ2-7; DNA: TGTGCCAGCAGCTTAGGACTAGGATCCTACGAGCAGTACTTC; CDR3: CASSLGLGSYEQYF
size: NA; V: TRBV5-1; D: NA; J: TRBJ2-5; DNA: TGCGCCAGCAGCTTGGGCTTCGAAGAGACCCAGTACTTC; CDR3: CASSLGFEETQYF
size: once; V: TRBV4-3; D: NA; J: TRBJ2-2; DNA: TGCGCCAGCAGCCAACCCCTCACTAGTAGGAAGGACACCGGGGAGCTGTTTTTT; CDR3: CASSQPLTSRKDTGELFF
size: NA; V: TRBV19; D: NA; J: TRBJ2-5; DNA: TGTGCCAGTAGTATTTCACGCCAAGAGACCCAGTACTTC; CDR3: CASSISRQETQYF
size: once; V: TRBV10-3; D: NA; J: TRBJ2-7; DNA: TGTGCCATCAGTGAGATGAGGGAGGCCGAGCAGTACTTC; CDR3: CAISEMREAEQYF
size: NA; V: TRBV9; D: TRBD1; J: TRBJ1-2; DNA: TGTGCCAGCAGCGTATCGCCGACAGGGGTCGGCTACACCTTC; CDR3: CASSVSPTGVGYTF
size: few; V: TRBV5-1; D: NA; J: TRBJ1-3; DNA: TGCGCCAGCAAGGAGGGGCTGGGAGGAAACACCATATATTTT; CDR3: CASKEGLGGNTIYF
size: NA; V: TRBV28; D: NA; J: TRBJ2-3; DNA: TGTGCCAGCAGTTTAGGAGTTAGCGACCGCACAGATACGCAGTATTTT; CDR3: CASSLGVSDRTDTQYF
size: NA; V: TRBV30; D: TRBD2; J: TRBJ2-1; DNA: TGTGCCAGAACTAGCGGGGGGGATGAGCAGTTCTTC; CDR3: CARTSGGDEQFF
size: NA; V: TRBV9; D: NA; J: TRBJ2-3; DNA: TGTGCCAGCAGCGAAATGGGACACGAGGTACGAGATACGCAGTATTTT; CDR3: CASSEMGHEVRDTQYF
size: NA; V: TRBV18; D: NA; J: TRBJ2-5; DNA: TGTGCCAGCTCATCCGGGACGGGGCAAGAGACCCAGTACTTC; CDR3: CASSSGTGQETQYF
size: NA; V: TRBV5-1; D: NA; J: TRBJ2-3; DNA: TGCGCCAGCAGCGCGGGCCTTACCACAGATACGCAGTATTTT; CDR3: CASSAGLTTDTQYF
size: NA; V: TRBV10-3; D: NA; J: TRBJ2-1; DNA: TGTGCCATCAGTCCAAGCACGCCTACGGGCAATGAGCAGTTCTTC; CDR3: CAISPSTPTGNEQFF
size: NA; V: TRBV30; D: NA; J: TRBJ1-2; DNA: TGTGCCTGGAGGCCAGGGACTGCTGGTGGCTACACCTTC; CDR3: CAWRPGTAGGYTF
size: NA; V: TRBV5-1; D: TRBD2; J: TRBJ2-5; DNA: TGCGCCAGCAGCTTGGATTCAGGCGGGGGGGCTCGACGTGGTTCGGAGACCCAGTACTTC; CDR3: CASSLDSGGGARRGSETQYF
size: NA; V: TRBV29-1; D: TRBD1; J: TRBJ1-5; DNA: TGCAGCGCCCACAGACAGGGAAACTCTCAGCCCCAGCATTTT; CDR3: CSAHRQGNSQPQHF
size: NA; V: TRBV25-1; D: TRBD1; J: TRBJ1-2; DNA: TGTGCCAGCAGTGATGAAGGGGGCAGAAGTGGCTACACCTTC; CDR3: CASSDEGGRSGYTF
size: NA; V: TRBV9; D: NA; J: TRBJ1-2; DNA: TGTGCCAGCAGCGCCGAATTACAGGGTTCCTATGGCTACACCTTC; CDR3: CASSAELQGSYGYTF
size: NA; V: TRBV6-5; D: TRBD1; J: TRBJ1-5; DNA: TGTGCCAGCGGGGGGACAGGGAGCAATCAGCCCCAGCATTTT; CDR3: CASGGTGSNQPQHF
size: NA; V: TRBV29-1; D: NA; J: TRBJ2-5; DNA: TGCAGCGTTGAATTCGGGGGGCGGGAGACCCAGTACTTC; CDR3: CSVEFGGRETQYF
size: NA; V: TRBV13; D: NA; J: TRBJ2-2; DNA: TGTGCCAGCAGCTTAGACCCCGGGGAGCTGTTTTTT; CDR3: CASSLDPGELFF
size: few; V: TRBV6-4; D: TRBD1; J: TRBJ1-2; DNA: TGTGCCAGCAGTGACACCGACAGGGGGCTCGGCTACACCTTC; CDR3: CASSDTDRGLGYTF
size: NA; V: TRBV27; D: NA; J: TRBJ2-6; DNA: TGTGCCAGCAGTTTAAGGCAGGGTAGATCTGCTGGGGCCAACGTCCTGACTTTC; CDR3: CASSLRQGRSAGANVLTF
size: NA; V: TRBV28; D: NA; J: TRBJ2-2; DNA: TGTGCCAGCAGTTTTGGTGGACCCTCGACCGGGGAGCTGTTTTTT; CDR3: CASSFGGPSTGELFF
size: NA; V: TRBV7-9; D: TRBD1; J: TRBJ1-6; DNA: TGTGCCAGCAGCACCCCAGGGGGCAGCTCGCATAATTCACCCCTCCACTTT; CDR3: CASSTPGGSSHNSPLHF
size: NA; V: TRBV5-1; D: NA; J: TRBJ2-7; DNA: TGCGCCAGCAGCCCCGTCAACTCGTGGGTGGCAGTCGGGGAGCAGTACTTC; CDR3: CASSPVNSWVAVGEQYF
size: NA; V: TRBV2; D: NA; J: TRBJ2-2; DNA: TGTGCCAGCAGGGGAACAGGGAACACCGGGGAGCTGTTTTTT; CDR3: CASRGTGNTGELFF
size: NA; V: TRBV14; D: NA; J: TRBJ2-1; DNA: TGTGCCAGCAGCCAAGACCGGGGGAAGAGCTCCTACAATGAGCAGTTCTTC; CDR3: CASSQDRGKSSYNEQFF
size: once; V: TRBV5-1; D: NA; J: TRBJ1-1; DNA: TGCGCCAGCAGCCTTACAGTGAACACTGAAGCTTTCTTT; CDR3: CASSLTVNTEAFF
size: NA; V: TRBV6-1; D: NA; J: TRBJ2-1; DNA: TGTGCCAGCAGTGAAAACGGGGGAGGCTACAATGAGCAGTTCTTC; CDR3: CASSENGGGYNEQFF
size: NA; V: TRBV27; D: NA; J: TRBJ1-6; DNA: TGTGCCAGCAGTTTATCGGGGTCCCAAATGGGTTCACCCCTCCACTTT; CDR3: CASSLSGSQMGSPLHF
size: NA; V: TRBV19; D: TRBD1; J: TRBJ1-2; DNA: TGTGCCGAGTTCCCCCCTCCGGGACAGGGTAATGGCTACACCTTC; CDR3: CAEFPPPGQGNGYTF
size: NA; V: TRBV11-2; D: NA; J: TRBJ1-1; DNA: TGTGCCAGCAGCGGATATCGTCGGGGGGGAGCTTTCTTT; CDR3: CASSGYRRGGAFF
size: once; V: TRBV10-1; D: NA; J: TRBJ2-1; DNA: TGCGCCAGCAATGAGGAGGAGGGATACAATGAGCAGTTCTTC; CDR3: CASNEEEGYNEQFF
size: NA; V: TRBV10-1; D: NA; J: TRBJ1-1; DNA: TGCGCCAGCAGTACCCAGTCGGACACTGAAGCTTTCTTT; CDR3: CASSTQSDTEAFF
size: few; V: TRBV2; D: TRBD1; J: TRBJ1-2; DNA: TGTGCCAGCAGTGAATGGTATGGGACAGGGTCATTGTATGGCTACACCTTC; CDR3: CASSEWYGTGSLYGYTF
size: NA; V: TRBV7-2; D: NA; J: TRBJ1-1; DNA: TGTGCCAGCAGCTCTTTCCTCAGCAACACTGAAGCTTTCTTT; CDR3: CASSSFLSNTEAFF
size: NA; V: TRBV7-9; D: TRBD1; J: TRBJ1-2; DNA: TGTGCCAGCAGCTCCTTTGGGACAGCCCCTTATGGCTACACCTTC; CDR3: CASSSFGTAPYGYTF